This T cell receptor beta chain was recovered during a study of CD8 T cells in Susac syndrome. Study at large: Clinically active disease was present in five or six of the sequenced Susac syndrome patients. Roughly 8 of these patients were in remission.

The RNA input was roughly 0.45 to 1 ug, and it was reverse transcribed with random hexamers. TCRdb redid the calling of the immunoSEQ multiplex PCR reads with MiXCR, one entry per CDR3 protein. This sample has some 96,000 distinct CDR3 sequences; about 95% occur once, and the top ten carry roughly 0.31%. This CDR3 has 14 residues. Germline V gene sequence: CDR1 DFQATT, CDR2 SNEGSKA (reference sequence). J lost 2 bases, V lost 6 bases, and 9 bases had no gene match. The sample was CD4+ T cells from PBMCs. The TCR was taken from a human donor with Susac syndrome. The chain carries TRBV20-1 and TRBJ2-5; the match to TRBD1 covers 7 bases. CDR3 DNA: TGCAGTGCGAGTCAGACAGGGCCACAAGAGACCCAGTACTTC. Its protein product is CSASQTGPQETQYF.